What follows are 17 T cell receptor beta chains derived from one specimen sequenced in a study of blood T cell repertoires in COVID-19. The method was immunoSEQ multiplex PCR; TCRdb's version includes in-frame clones alone and lacks a portion of them. The sample lists 50,000 to 70,000 clones, around 92% seen once, with roughly 2.4% in the top ten. Input material: peripheral blood. Receptors were obtained from a man between 60 and 70 years old with acute or convalescent COVID-19.

CDR3 sequence (DNA): TGTGCCTGGTGGGGAGCTGGAAACACCATATATTTT. Residues: CAWWGAGNTIYF. The chain carries TRBV30 and TRBJ1-3; D unclear. The CDR3 is made up of 12 amino acids. Trimming took off 5 bases at V and 2 bases at J, with 7 bases between the two ends. Germline lookup yields CDR1 GTSNPN and CDR2 SVGIG (reference sequence).

The chain carries TRBV6-5 and TRBJ2-7; the D is unclear. CDR3 length: 11 amino acids. CDR1 and CDR2 from the germline V gene are MNHEY and SVGAGI. Trimming stripped 2 bases from V and 4 bases from J, with 3 bases between. CDR3 amino acids: CASSYLYEQYF. The CDR3 nucleotides are TGTGCCAGCAGTTACCTGTACGAGCAGTACTTC.

The V and J genes are TRBV7-2 and TRBJ2-1, with TRBD1 matching over 10 bases. The germline V gene encodes CDR1 SGHTA and CDR2 FQGNSA. The V segment lost 1 base and the J segment 9 bases; nucleotides outside the gene matches: 6. The CDR3 is 15 amino acids. The CDR3 reads CASSLVGTGVTEQFF. CDR3 nucleotide sequence: TGTGCCAGCAGCTTAGTCGGGACAGGGGTAACTGAGCAGTTCTTC.

The sample holds a few counts of this clone. V and J are TRBV5-6 and TRBJ1-2; D not resolved. The length of the CDR3 is 14 residues. V shed 4 bases and J shed 0 bases, with 10 bases lying between them. CDR1 and CDR2 from the germline V gene are SGHDT and YYEEEE. CDR3 DNA: TGTGCCAGCAGCCCGGACGGGGCTAACTATGGCTACACCTTC. Encoded protein: CASSPDGANYGYTF.

The chain is built from TRBV27 and TRBJ1-5; D not resolved. The CDR3 is made up of 14 amino acids. Per the germline V gene, CDR1 is MNHEY and CDR2 is SMNVEV (reference sequence). The germline V and J ends were trimmed by 4 bases and 7 bases, with 14 bases remaining between them. CDR3 sequence (DNA): TGTGCCAGCAGTTCTCTAAGTGGCAGGCAGCCCCAGCATTTT. It codes for CASSSLSGRQPQHF.

This clone has just a few counts. This rearrangement joins TRBV27 to TRBJ2-2; possibly TRBD2 for D (5 bases). The germline gives CDR1 MNHEY, CDR2 SMNVEV (reference sequence). The CDR3 has 12 residues. Deletions cut 6 bases from V and 4 bases from J, with 6 bases between. The CDR3 DNA sequence: TGTGCCAGCAGAGAGGGCACCGGGGAGCTGTTTTTT. Protein: CASREGTGELFF.

The rearrangement uses TRBV11-1 and TRBJ1-5; 9 nucleotides match TRBD1. Germline-derived CDR1 and CDR2 are SGHAT and FQDESV (reference sequence). With V trimmed by 5 bases and J by 7 bases, 9 bases remained unmatched. This CDR3 spans 15 amino acids. CDR3: CASSRGPDRGQPQHF. CDR3 in DNA: TGTGCCAGCAGCCGAGGCCCGGACAGGGGACAGCCCCAGCATTTT.

The genes are TRBV7-3 and TRBJ2-3, with TRBD2 matching 16 bases. Germline loops: CDR1 SGHTA, CDR2 FQGTGA. J lost 3 bases, V lost 3 bases, and 3 bases had no gene match. CDR3 length: 17 amino acids. The CDR3 loop reads CASSFGTSGRGTDTQYF. The CDR3 nucleotides are TGTGCCAGCAGCTTTGGGACTAGCGGGAGGGGAACAGATACGCAGTATTTT.

V usage is TRBV28 and J usage is TRBJ2-3, with 7 bases fitting TRBD2. V lost 3 bases, J lost 2 bases, and 8 bases stayed unmatched. The germline gives CDR1 MDHEN, CDR2 SYDVKM. This CDR3 is 16 amino acids long. The CDR3 nucleotides are TGTGCCAGCAGTTTTAGGGAGGGGCGCTTCACAGATACGCAGTATTTT. As protein: CASSFREGRFTDTQYF.

In DNA, the CDR3 is TGTGCCAGCAGTTACTCGATAGGGGGGGAGGCGGAGACCCAGTACTTC. Translating it yields CASSYSIGGEAETQYF. This chain connects TRBV6-5 to TRBJ2-5; tentative D call: TRBD2 (7 bases). Trimming stripped 0 bases from V and 5 bases from J, with 16 bases between. CDR1 MNHEY and CDR2 SVGAGI come from the germline V gene. The length of the CDR3 is 16 residues.

The genes are TRBV9 and TRBJ2-3, with TRBD2 matching over 9 bases. With 4 bases clipped from V and 0 bases from J, the junction kept 6 bases outside the gene matches. CDR1 is SGDLS, CDR2 YYNGEE, per germline. The CDR3 runs to 16 residues. The CDR3 protein is CASSPRLADSTDTQYF. For the CDR3, the DNA is TGTGCCAGCAGCCCGCGACTAGCGGATAGCACAGATACGCAGTATTTT.

V gene TRBV12-3 or TRBV12-4 combines with J gene TRBJ1-5; D is ambiguous. The CDR3 contains 13 residues. The V end lost 6 bases, the J end lost 6 bases, and 12 bases lay between the germline ends. Here the CDR3 DNA reads TGTGCCAGCAGCCTCGGGGATGTTCAGCCCCAGCATTTT. Translation gives CASSLGDVQPQHF.

This sequence joins TRBV11-1 and TRBJ2-5, with TRBD1 matching 7 bases. Trimming took 5 bases from V and 4 from J; bases not matched to a gene: 4. The CDR3 has 13 residues. Germline CDR1 and CDR2: SGHAT and FQDESV (reference sequence). The CDR3 is CASSRDRGETQYF. The CDR3 DNA reads TGTGCCAGCAGCCGGGACAGAGGAGAGACCCAGTACTTC.

The CDR3 sequence: CASSSTGDLPEAFF. The CDR3 DNA sequence: TGCGCCAGCAGCTCGACAGGGGACCTTCCTGAAGCTTTCTTT. The chain couples TRBV5-1 to TRBJ1-1, with 8 bases identical to TRBD1. V lost 3 bases, J lost 6 bases, and 7 bases stayed unmatched. CDR3 length equals 14 residues. Germline loops: CDR1 SGHRS, CDR2 YFSETQ.

The chain links TRBV11-2 to TRBJ1-5; tentative D call: TRBD1 (6 bases). The CDR3 is made up of 15 amino acids. The V end was cut by 3 bases, the J end by 0 bases, with 9 bases between. Germline V CDR1 and CDR2: SGHAT, FQNNGV. The chain's CDR3 is CASSLGRGSNQPQHF. CDR3 nucleotides: TGTGCCAGCAGCTTGGGCAGGGGTAGCAATCAGCCCCAGCATTTT.

J is TRBJ1-5 and V is TRBV5-1; D is ambiguous. Germline V gene data show CDR1 as SGHRS and CDR2 as YFSETQ. Trimming left V 0 bases short and J 2 bases short, with 6 bases between. The CDR3 contains 14 residues. CDR3 loop: CASSLGGGNQPQHF. Here the CDR3 DNA reads TGCGCCAGCAGCTTGGGGGGAGGCAATCAGCCCCAGCATTTT.

The chain combines TRBV7-2 with TRBJ1-2, with TRBD1 identical over 8 bases. Germline values: CDR1 SGHTA, CDR2 FQGNSA. The J segment lost 4 bases and the V segment lost 4 bases, leaving 8 bases of the junction unmatched. This CDR3 has 15 residues. The CDR3 bases are TGTGCCAGCAGCTCGATGGACAGGGCGTCCTATGGCTACACCTTC. Translating gives CASSSMDRASYGYTF.